This is a list of T cell receptor beta chains from one sample in a study of control samples from healthy donors and cancer patients. Here immunoSEQ multiplex PCR was the method, and the copy in TCRdb shows in-frame clones only, minus some. Altogether roughly 130,000 clones are present, just under 95% being singletons, with the ten largest covering about 4%. Input material: blood. These receptors all stem from a man aged 30 to 39 in good health. The CDR3 runs from the conserved cysteine through the conserved F or W.

v_gene,j_gene,CDR3aa
TRBV28,TRBJ1-1,CASSSTGNTEAFF
TRBV9,TRBJ2-2,CASSAHMNTGELFF
TRBV7-2,TRBJ1-2,CASSPSPTVPYGYTF
TRBV11-2,TRBJ1-6,CASSSRTGWKSYNSPLHF
TRBV30,TRBJ2-5,CAWSVTGGLETQYF
TRBV2,TRBJ2-3,CASSPRQYVSTDTQYF
TRBV18,TRBJ2-5,CASSPPGLAIGTQYF
TRBV7-9,TRBJ1-2,CASSLRDPNYGYTF
TRBV7-9,TRBJ1-2,CASSLGGDGGYTF
TRBV5-4,TRBJ1-4,CASSLNGQGLNEKLFF
TRBV7-2,TRBJ1-4,CASSLRGDNEKLFF
TRBV5-1,TRBJ1-5,CASSSEGAPQPQHF
TRBV5-1,TRBJ1-1,CASSRQGAGTEAFF
TRBV6-2/TRBV6-3,TRBJ2-1,CASSPYAGILYNEQFF
TRBV2,TRBJ2-7,CASSDTGTGAYEQYF
TRBV19,TRBJ2-2,CASAGTGKRTGELFF
TRBV27,TRBJ1-6,CASSRQGGNSPLHF
TRBV19,TRBJ2-1,CASSINSGDEQFF
TRBV7-9,TRBJ1-1,CASSVGHYTEAFF
TRBV7-9,TRBJ1-5,CASSSGGSSNQPQHF
TRBV7-8,TRBJ1-1,CASSLGHGNTEAFF
TRBV5-5,TRBJ1-1,CASSWGLNTEAFF
TRBV6-5,TRBJ1-5,CASSAETGRQPQHF
TRBV5-1,TRBJ2-1,CASSLASLGTSQQFF